Below, one T cell receptor (beta chain) is given with its context. Its target is unknown. This record comes from a study of siplizumab effects on memory and regulatory T cells. Data came from immunoSEQ multiplex PCR; TCRdb stores just in-frame clones and leaves some out. The sample has 98,000 or so clones; over 90% are singletons. Germline-derived CDR1 and CDR2 are LGHNT and FRNRAP. The CDR3 is 17 residues long. Trimming left V 0 bases short and J 8 bases short, with 20 bases between. General study findings and limits: Naive T cells looked more diverse than memory cells, and they looked like major contributors to the alloresponse. For mappable alloreactive CD4+ clones, the mean Treg-derived fraction was around 74% with siplizumab and 26.9% in controls.

The chain carries TRBV12-5 and TRBJ2-1; D might be TRBD2 (6 bases). Sequenced: Tregs sorted from blood. This TCR came from a human donor in good health. CDR3 DNA: TGTGCTAGTGGTTTGGTACTCTCCGCCGGGAGTCCTCATGAGCAGTTCTTC. Its translation: CASGLVLSAGSPHEQFF.